This TCR beta chain is from a study of STAT5B mutations in CD4+ large granular lymphocyte leukemia. About the research overall: Among healthy donors, a particular HLA allele went with more CDR3 'QG' motifs. Study observations and caveats: Over 20% of private leukemic clonotypes occurred rarely in other patients' non-leukemic repertoires. Patient CD4-sorted repertoires stayed more clonal than healthy ones after leukemic-clone removal.

About this clone itself: Its antigen is unknown.

This table comes from immunoSEQ multiplex PCR, and its TCRdb copy is limited to in-frame clones, with some not included. This sample has some 40,000 clones, with roughly 80% found just once. CDR1 is DFQATT, CDR2 SNEGSKA, per germline (reference sequence). The CDR3 covers 11 residues. Deletions cut 6 bases from V and 3 bases from J, with 7 bases between. Control samples were healthy donors' buffy coats. The TCR originated in a human donor in good health. Specimen: CD4+ T cells from blood buffy coats. The V gene is TRBV20-1, the J gene TRBJ2-3; D not certain. This chain's CDR3 is CSADQTDTQYF. CDR3 in DNA: TGCAGTGCCGACCAAACAGATACGCAGTATTTT.